This T cell receptor beta chain was sequenced in a study of blood T cell repertoires in COVID-19. At the level of the study: PBMCs, B-cell-depleted T cells, or T cells provided the cDNA or gDNA that made up the material.

The germline gives CDR1 SGHDT, CDR2 YYEEEE. The CDR3 has 15 amino acids. The trim removed 2 bases at V and 8 bases at J, leaving 8 bases unmatched. Clones were read by immunoSEQ multiplex PCR, and TCRdb kept only the in-frame ones, dropping some. Here the sample spans 70,000 to 95,000 clones, about 81% being singletons. This chain links TRBV5-6 with TRBJ1-2, with 11 bases lining up with TRBD1. The specimen sequenced was peripheral blood. The sequence was obtained from a human donor in a cohort sampled during active COVID-19. CDR3 protein: CASSLPDRGLGGYTF. CDR3 coding DNA: TGTGCCAGCAGCTTACCGGACAGGGGGCTTGGGGGCTACACCTTC.